A single sample gave rise to the 27 T cell receptor beta chains below, sequenced in a study of CD8 T cells in Susac syndrome (dated by TCRdb to the late 2010s). Receptor libraries were prepared by the immunoSEQ multiplex PCR assay. RNA was extracted with the RNeasy kit and roughly 0.5 to 1 ug was reverse transcribed using random hexamers. TCRdb reworked the public reads: Q25 trimming with fastp, MiXCR clone assembly, productive beta chains retained. Here each entry gathers all rows of one CDR3 protein and keeps the most common genes and DNA. The sample data list fewer than 150,000 distinct CDR3 sequences, and around nine tenths of these were observed just once. The ten largest clones represent around 0.24% of the sample. Sequenced material: CD8+ T cells from PBMCs. The origin of the receptors is a human donor with multiple sclerosis.

The CDR3 DNA sequence: TGCAGTGCTAGAGATCTAACTAGCGTAGACTACGAGCAGTACTTC. Its protein product is CSARDLTSVDYEQYF. The V gene is TRBV20-1, the J gene TRBJ2-7; TRBD2 matches 7 bases. Germline CDR1 reads DFQATT; CDR2 reads SNEGSKA (reference sequence). J was trimmed by 3 bases and V by 0 bases; bases with no gene match: 8. This CDR3 spans 15 amino acids.

The rearrangement joins TRBV4-2 to TRBJ2-2; either TRBD1 or TRBD2 may fit D (5 bases each). The V gene's germline CDR1 is LGHNA and CDR2 YNFKEQ. The CDR3 has 18 amino acids. V shed 1 base and J shed 1 base, with 16 bases lying between them. CDR3 nucleotide sequence: TGTGCCAGCAGCCAAGTTTTGGAGGACATTTTGAACACCGGGGAGCTGTTTTTT. Translation: CASSQVLEDILNTGELFF.

The gene calls are TRBV6-5 and TRBJ2-5; D is ambiguous. The CDR3 is 16 residues long. The V and J ends lost 0 bases and 2 bases respectively, with 13 bases between them. Germline V gives CDR1 MNHEY, CDR2 SVGAGI. The CDR3 protein is CASSYSTAGPQETQYF. Here the CDR3 DNA reads TGTGCCAGCAGTTACTCGACGGCAGGTCCGCAAGAGACCCAGTACTTC.

The chain links TRBV5-4 to TRBJ2-1; unclear D gene. V was cut by 4 bases and J by 9 bases, with 17 bases left in between. Germline loops: CDR1 SGHNT, CDR2 YYREEE (reference sequence). The CDR3 has 14 amino acids. The CDR3, as DNA: TGTGCCAGCAGCCCCACGTCCAACCCCACTGAGCAGTTCTTC. It specifies CASSPTSNPTEQFF.

V usage is TRBV27 and J usage is TRBJ2-5; D remains ambiguous. The CDR3 has 11 residues. Trimming shortened V by 3 bases and J by 5 bases, and 4 bases separated the two germline ends. Looked up from germline, CDR1 is MNHEY and CDR2 is SMNVEV (reference sequence). As DNA, the CDR3 is TGTGCCAGCAGTTTCCGGGAGACCCAGTACTTC. This encodes CASSFRETQYF.

The genes are TRBV24-1 and TRBJ1-1; no reliable D call. The CDR3 totals 14 residues. Per germline, CDR1 KGHDR and CDR2 SFDVKD. The ends were cut back, 0 bases at V and 10 bases at J, with 14 bases in the middle. The CDR3 reads CATSDLGRSKGAFF. For the CDR3, the DNA is TGTGCCACCAGTGATTTGGGACGCTCAAAGGGAGCTTTCTTT.

The chain couples TRBV3-1 to TRBJ1-1; 7 bases match TRBD1. J gave up 5 bases and V 7 bases, and 10 bases lay outside the gene matches. Germline V gene data show CDR1 as LGHDT and CDR2 as YNNKEL (reference sequence). This CDR3 has 14 residues. CDR3 sequence reads: CASTPTGWGTEAFF. DNA for the CDR3: TGTGCCAGCACTCCGACAGGGTGGGGAACTGAAGCTTTCTTT.

The CDR3 loop is CASSPLRTRVDNEQFF. CDR3 in DNA: TGTGCCAGCAGCCCCCTCCGGACTAGAGTAGACAATGAGCAGTTCTTC. The chain employs TRBV3-1 and TRBJ2-1, with 7 bases identical to TRBD2. Trimming took 4 bases from V and 5 from J; bases not matched to a gene: 11. Germline-derived CDR1 and CDR2 are LGHDT and YNNKEL (reference sequence). The CDR3 is made up of 16 amino acids.

The chain joins TRBV4-3 to TRBJ2-2; weak D call: TRBD2 (5 bases). CDR3 length equals 14 residues. Germline V gene lookup returns CDR1 LGHNA and CDR2 YSLEER. Trimming removed 0 bases at V and 5 bases at J, with 7 bases between. CDR3 sequence reads: CASSQERRTGELFF. In DNA, the CDR3 is TGCGCCAGCAGCCAAGAGAGGAGGACCGGGGAGCTGTTTTTT.

The rearrangement links TRBV7-9 to TRBJ2-3; D unresolved. The length of the CDR3 is 13 residues. Germline V lookup: CDR1 SEHNR, CDR2 FQNEAQ (reference sequence). V was clipped by 6 bases and J by 8 bases, with 15 bases between them. The CDR3 loop is CASRNLIIVTQYF. The CDR3, as DNA: TGTGCCAGCAGAAACCTGATCATAGTTACGCAGTATTTT. The full variable domain, in which reference TRBV7-9 and TRBJ2-3 provide the parts outside the CDR3, is DTGVSQNPRHKITKRGQNVTFRCDPISEHNRLYWYRQTLGQGPEFLTYFQNEAQLEKSRLLSDRFSAERPKGSFSTLEIQRTEQGDSAMYLCASRNLIIVTQYFGPGTRLTVL.

The chain links TRBV7-6 to TRBJ2-5; 8 bases match TRBD2. CDR1 is SGHVS and CDR2 is FNYEAQ in the germline V gene. Unmatched junction bases numbered 12, after V lost 5 bases and J lost 4 bases. CDR3 length: 16 residues. This CDR3 reads CASSERGGLAGETQYF. The CDR3 coding sequence is TGTGCCAGCAGCGAACGCGGCGGGCTAGCGGGAGAGACCCAGTACTTC.

This sequence joins TRBV4-3 and TRBJ2-5; D is tentatively TRBD1 or TRBD2 (5 bases each). This CDR3 is 15 amino acids long. Germline CDR1 LGHNA, CDR2 YSLEER. Trimming stripped 0 bases from V and 1 base from J, with 9 bases between. The CDR3 loop is CASSQERGPQETQYF. The CDR3 DNA is TGCGCCAGCAGCCAAGAGAGGGGACCCCAAGAGACCCAGTACTTC.

The rearrangement links TRBV20-1 to TRBJ2-3; 8 nucleotides agree with TRBD2. From germline, CDR1 is DFQATT and CDR2 SNEGSKA (reference sequence). The CDR3 totals 13 residues. Unmatched junction bases numbered 2, after V lost 3 bases and J lost 3 bases. CDR3 nucleotide sequence: TGCAGTGCTAGCGTAGCGGGAACAGATACGCAGTATTTT. Translated: CSASVAGTDTQYF.

V is TRBV2 and J is TRBJ2-5; weak D call: TRBD1 (6 bases). The V gene's germline CDR1 is SNHLY and CDR2 FYNNEI. CDR3 length: 13 amino acids. The V and J ends lost 6 bases and 5 bases respectively, with 13 bases between them. In nucleotides, the CDR3 is TGTGCCAGCAGCCCCCAGGGGTCCGAGACCCAGTACTTC. It yields the protein CASSPQGSETQYF.

This chain connects TRBV6-6 to TRBJ2-7; no clear D gene. The V gene's germline CDR1 is MNHNY and CDR2 SVGAGI (reference sequence). The CDR3 is 14 residues long. V lost 4 bases and J lost 0, with 10 bases in between. The CDR3 protein is CASSFSVHSYEQYF. DNA for the CDR3: TGTGCCAGCAGTTTCTCTGTACACTCCTACGAGCAGTACTTC.

The chain has TRBV28 and TRBJ2-5, with TRBD1 matching over 8 bases. The CDR3 covers 15 residues. V shed 6 bases, J shed 4 bases, and the junction held 10 bases outside the gene matches. Looked up from germline, CDR1 is MDHEN and CDR2 is SYDVKM. DNA for the CDR3: TGTGCCAGCAGCCTCCGGACAGGGATGCGAGAGACCCAGTACTTC. Encoded protein: CASSLRTGMRETQYF.

The rearrangement joins TRBV2 to TRBJ2-1; D is unresolved. Trimming stripped 8 bases from V and 15 bases from J, with 17 bases between. The CDR3 length is 11 residues. Germline CDR1 SNHLY, CDR2 FYNNEI. DNA for the CDR3: TGTGCCAGCCTTAACGGCGGTTCTACGTTCTTC. Its translation: CASLNGGSTFF. Together with reference TRBV2 and TRBJ2-1, the CDR3 gives the full variable domain: EPEVTQTPSHQVTQMGQEVILRCVPISNHLYFYWYRQILGQKVEFLVSFYNNEISEKSEIFDDQFSVERPDGSNFTLKIRSTKLEDSAMYFCASLNGGSTFFGPGTRLTVL.

V gene TRBV6-2 or TRBV6-3 combines with J gene TRBJ2-1, with unresolved D. Germline V gene lookup returns CDR1 MNHEY and CDR2 SVGEGT. With 5 bases removed from V and 7 bases from J, the gap between germline ends came to 6 bases. This CDR3 has 11 residues. This chain's CDR3 is CASSGENEQFF. The CDR3 DNA sequence: TGTGCCAGCAGTGGCGAAAATGAGCAGTTCTTC.

V usage is TRBV6-1 and J usage is TRBJ1-4; possibly TRBD1 for D (6 bases). The CDR3 runs to 16 residues. CDR1 MNHNS and CDR2 SASEGT come from the germline V gene. Trimming shortened V by 2 bases and J by 4 bases, and 14 bases separated the two germline ends. CDR3 bases: TGTGCCAGCAGTGAACTGGCAGGGGTACTTAATGAAAAACTGTTTTTT. Translating gives CASSELAGVLNEKLFF.

V gene TRBV6-6 combines with J gene TRBJ2-7; 9 bases fit TRBD1. CDR3 length: 15 residues. Germline CDR1 and CDR2: MNHNY and SVGAGI (reference sequence). Trimming removed 4 bases from V and 4 bases from J; junction bases left unmatched: 8. The CDR3 DNA sequence: TGTGCCAGCAGTTGGGGACAGGGTGTTAGGTACGAGCAGTACTTC. Residues: CASSWGQGVRYEQYF.

V gene TRBV7-9 combines with J gene TRBJ1-1, with D possibly matching TRBD1 (5 bases). CDR1 SEHNR and CDR2 FQNEAQ come from the germline V gene (reference sequence). The CDR3 runs 14 residues. V lost 8 bases, J lost 4 bases, and 17 bases lay in between. The CDR3 protein is CASLTGRYPTEAFF. Written as DNA, the CDR3 is TGTGCCAGCTTGACGGGACGTTACCCCACTGAAGCTTTCTTT.

V is TRBV6-1 and J is TRBJ1-5, with 9 bases aligning to TRBD1. This CDR3 spans 18 amino acids. CDR1 and CDR2 (germline): MNHNS, SASEGT. With V trimmed by 4 bases and J by 6 bases, 16 bases remained unmatched. The CDR3 nucleotides are TGTGCCAGCAGTGGACCACGACAGGGGGTGTCCGGGGCTCAGCCCCAGCATTTT. Translated, it gives CASSGPRQGVSGAQPQHF.

V and J are TRBV5-1 and TRBJ2-1; a possible D gene is TRBD2 (6 bases). This CDR3 region has 15 residues. Germline lookup yields CDR1 SGHRS and CDR2 YFSETQ. Trimming stripped 2 bases from V and 5 bases from J, with 14 bases between. The CDR3 bases are TGCGCCAGCAGCTTCATGTCGCTAGCGAACAATGAGCAGTTCTTC. It codes for CASSFMSLANNEQFF.

This chain joins TRBV6-1 and TRBJ2-1; 8 bases map to TRBD1. J was trimmed by 1 base and V by 2 bases; bases with no gene match: 1. This CDR3 is 15 amino acids long. CDR1 is MNHNS and CDR2 is SASEGT in the germline V gene. CDR3 loop: CASSERTGSYNEQFF. The CDR3 region has the DNA TGTGCCAGCAGTGAAAGGACAGGGTCCTACAATGAGCAGTTCTTC.

The chain employs TRBV2 and TRBJ2-7, with 9 bases identical to TRBD2. The CDR3 spans 13 residues. Trimming removed 6 bases from V and 3 bases from J; junction bases left unmatched: 3. The V gene's germline CDR1 is SNHLY and CDR2 FYNNEI. The CDR3 DNA follows: TGTGCCAGCAGCGTGACTAGCGGCTACGAGCAGTACTTC. Translating gives CASSVTSGYEQYF.

This sequence joins TRBV28 and TRBJ1-1; no clear D gene. The V gene lost 10 bases and the J gene lost 10 bases, with 13 bases spanning the gap. Germline CDR1 reads MDHEN; CDR2 reads SYDVKM. The CDR3 contains 10 residues. CDR3 sequence reads: CATISWAAFF. In DNA form, the CDR3 reads TGTGCCACCATCTCCTGGGCAGCTTTCTTT.

There are a few counts of this clonotype. This chain connects TRBV4-1 to TRBJ1-4, with 8 bases matching TRBD1. The V and J ends lost 0 bases and 6 bases, in that order; junction bases with no gene match: 3. The CDR3 loop spans 15 amino acids. The germline V gene encodes CDR1 MGHRA and CDR2 YSYEKL. CDR3 sequence: CASSQDGGQDEKLFF. The CDR3 DNA sequence: TGCGCCAGCAGCCAAGATGGGGGACAGGATGAAAAACTGTTTTTT.